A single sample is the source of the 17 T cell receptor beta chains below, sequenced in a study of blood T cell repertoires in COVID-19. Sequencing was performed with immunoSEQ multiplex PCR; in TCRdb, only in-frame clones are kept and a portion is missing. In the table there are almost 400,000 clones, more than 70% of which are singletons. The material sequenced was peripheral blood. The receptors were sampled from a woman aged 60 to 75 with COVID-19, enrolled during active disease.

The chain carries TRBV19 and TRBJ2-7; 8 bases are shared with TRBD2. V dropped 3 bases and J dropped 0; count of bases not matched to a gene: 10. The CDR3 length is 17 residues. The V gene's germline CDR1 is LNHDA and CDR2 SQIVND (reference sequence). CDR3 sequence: CASSISFIAGSSYEQYF. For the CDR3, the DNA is TGTGCCAGTAGTATCTCATTTATAGCGGGAAGCTCCTACGAGCAGTACTTC.

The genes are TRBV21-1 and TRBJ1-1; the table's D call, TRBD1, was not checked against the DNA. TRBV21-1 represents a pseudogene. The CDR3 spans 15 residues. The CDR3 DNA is TGTGCCAGCAGCCCCAGGACACCGACAAACACTGAAGCTTTCTTT. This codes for CASSPRTPTNTEAFF.

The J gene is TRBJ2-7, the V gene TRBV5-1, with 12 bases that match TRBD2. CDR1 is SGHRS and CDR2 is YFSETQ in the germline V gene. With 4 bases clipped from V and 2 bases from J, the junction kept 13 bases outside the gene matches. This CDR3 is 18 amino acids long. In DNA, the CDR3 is TGCGCCAGCAGCCGGACCAGGGCTAGCGGGGGGGCAACCTACGAGCAGTACTTC. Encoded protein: CASSRTRASGGATYEQYF.

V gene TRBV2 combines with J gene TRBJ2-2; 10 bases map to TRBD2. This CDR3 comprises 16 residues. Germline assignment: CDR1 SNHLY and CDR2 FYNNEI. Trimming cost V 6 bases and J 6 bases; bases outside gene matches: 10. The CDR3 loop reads CASSTIAGGEAGELFF. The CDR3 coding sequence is TGTGCCAGCAGCACAATAGCGGGGGGTGAGGCCGGGGAGCTGTTTTTT.

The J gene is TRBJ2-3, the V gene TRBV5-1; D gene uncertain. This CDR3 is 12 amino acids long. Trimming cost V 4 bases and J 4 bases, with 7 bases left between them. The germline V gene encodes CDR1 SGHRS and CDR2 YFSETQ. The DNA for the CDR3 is TGCGCCAGCAGCCCGGTTTCAGATACGCAGTATTTT. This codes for CASSPVSDTQYF. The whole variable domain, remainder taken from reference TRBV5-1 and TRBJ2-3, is KAGVTQTPRYLIKTRGQQVTLSCSPISGHRSVSWYQQTPGQGLQFLFEYFSETQRNKGNFPGRFSGRQFSNSRSEMNVSTLELGDSALYLCASSPVSDTQYFGPGTRLTVL.

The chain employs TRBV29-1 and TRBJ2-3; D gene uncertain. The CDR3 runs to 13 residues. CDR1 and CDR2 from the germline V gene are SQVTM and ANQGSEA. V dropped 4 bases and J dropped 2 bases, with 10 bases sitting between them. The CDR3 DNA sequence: TGCAGCGTTGGCTCTAGTCACACAGATACGCAGTATTTT. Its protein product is CSVGSSHTDTQYF.

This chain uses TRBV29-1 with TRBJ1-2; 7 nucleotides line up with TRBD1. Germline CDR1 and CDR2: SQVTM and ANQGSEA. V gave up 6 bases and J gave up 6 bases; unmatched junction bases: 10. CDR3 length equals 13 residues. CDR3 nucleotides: TGCAGCGTGGAGCCGGACAGGTCCCATGGCTACACCTTC. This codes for CSVEPDRSHGYTF.

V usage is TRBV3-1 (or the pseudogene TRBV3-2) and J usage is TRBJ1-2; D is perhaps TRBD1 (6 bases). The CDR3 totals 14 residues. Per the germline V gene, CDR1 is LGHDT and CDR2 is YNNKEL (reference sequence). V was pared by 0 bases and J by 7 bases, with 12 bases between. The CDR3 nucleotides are TGTGCCAGCAGCCAAGATACACAGGGTATTGGCTACACCTTC. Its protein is CASSQDTQGIGYTF.

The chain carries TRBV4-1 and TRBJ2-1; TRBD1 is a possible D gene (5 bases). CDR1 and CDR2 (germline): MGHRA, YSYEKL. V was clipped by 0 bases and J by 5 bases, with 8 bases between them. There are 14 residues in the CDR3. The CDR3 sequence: CASSQEGANNEQFF. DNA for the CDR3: TGCGCCAGCAGCCAAGAAGGGGCAAACAATGAGCAGTTCTTC.

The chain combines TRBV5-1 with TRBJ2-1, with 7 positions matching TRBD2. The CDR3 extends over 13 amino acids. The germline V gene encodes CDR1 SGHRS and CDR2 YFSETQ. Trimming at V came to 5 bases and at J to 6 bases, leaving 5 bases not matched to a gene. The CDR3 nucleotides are TGCGCCAGCAGACTAGCGACTTCCAATGAGCAGTTCTTC. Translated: CASRLATSNEQFF.

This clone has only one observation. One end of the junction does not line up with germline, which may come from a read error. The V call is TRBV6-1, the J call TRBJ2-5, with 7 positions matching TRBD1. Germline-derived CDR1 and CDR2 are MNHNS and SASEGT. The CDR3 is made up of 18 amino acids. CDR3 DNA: TGTGCCAGCAGTGCAACGCCGGGACAGCAAAAGTTTCAAGAGACTCAGTACTTC. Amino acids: CASSATPGQQKFQETQYF.

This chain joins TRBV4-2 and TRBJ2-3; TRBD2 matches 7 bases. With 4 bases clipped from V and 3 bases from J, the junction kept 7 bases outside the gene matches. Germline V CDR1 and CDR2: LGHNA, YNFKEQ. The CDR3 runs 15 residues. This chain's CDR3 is CASSPMRGRTDTQYF. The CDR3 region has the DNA TGTGCCAGCAGCCCAATGCGGGGGAGGACAGATACGCAGTATTTT.

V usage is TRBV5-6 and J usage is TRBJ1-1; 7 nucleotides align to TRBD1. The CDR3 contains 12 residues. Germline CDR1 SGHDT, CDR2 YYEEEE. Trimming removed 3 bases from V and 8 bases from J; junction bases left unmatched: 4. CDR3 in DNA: TGTGCCAGCAGCTGGAACAGGGGCGAAGCTTTCTTT. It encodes CASSWNRGEAFF.

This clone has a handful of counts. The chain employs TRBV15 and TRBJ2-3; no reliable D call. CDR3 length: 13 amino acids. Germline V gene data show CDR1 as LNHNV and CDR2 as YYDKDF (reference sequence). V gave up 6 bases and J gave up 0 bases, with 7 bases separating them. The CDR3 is CATRRTSTDTQYF. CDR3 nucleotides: TGTGCCACCAGGCGAACTAGCACAGATACGCAGTATTTT.

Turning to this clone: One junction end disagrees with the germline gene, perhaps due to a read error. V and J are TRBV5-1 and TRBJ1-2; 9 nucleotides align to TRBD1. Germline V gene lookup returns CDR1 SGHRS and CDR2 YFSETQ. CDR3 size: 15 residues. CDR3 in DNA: TGCGCCAGCAGCTTCCAGACAGGGGGGAACTATGGCTACTCCTTC. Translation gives CASSFQTGGNYGYSF.

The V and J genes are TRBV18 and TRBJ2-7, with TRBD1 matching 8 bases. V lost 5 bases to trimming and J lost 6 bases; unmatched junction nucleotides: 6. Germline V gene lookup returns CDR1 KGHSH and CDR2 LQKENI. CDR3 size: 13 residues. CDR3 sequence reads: CASSSGQGSEQYF. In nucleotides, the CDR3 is TGTGCCAGCTCATCTGGACAGGGCAGCGAGCAGTACTTC.

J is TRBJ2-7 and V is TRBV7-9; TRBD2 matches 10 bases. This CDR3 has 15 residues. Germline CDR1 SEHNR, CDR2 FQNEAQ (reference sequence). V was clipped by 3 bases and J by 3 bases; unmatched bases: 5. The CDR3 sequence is CASSFLAGVIYEQYF. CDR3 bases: TGTGCCAGCAGCTTTCTAGCGGGGGTGATCTACGAGCAGTACTTC. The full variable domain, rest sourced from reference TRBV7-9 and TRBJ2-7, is DTGVSQNPRHKITKRGQNVTFRCDPISEHNRLYWYRQTLGQGPEFLTYFQNEAQLEKSRLLSDRFSAERPKGSFSTLEIQRTEQGDSAMYLCASSFLAGVIYEQYFGPGTRLTVT.